The 20 T cell receptor beta chains below come from one sample, sequenced in a study of cytomegalovirus exposure and HLA in healthy donors. PCR employed 60 Vbeta and 13 Jbeta primers. Assay: immunoSEQ multiplex PCR; the TCRdb copy retains only in-frame clones and omits some. This sample has about 130,000 clones, with 81% found just once. The source material was PBMCs. These receptors originate from a woman between 40 and 50 years old in good health and CMV-seropositive.

The CDR3 DNA follows: TGTGCCAGCAGCTCCCTACCACAGGGGGCAATTGGCTACACCTTC. Protein sequence: CASSSLPQGAIGYTF. The chain links TRBV7-9 to TRBJ1-2; TRBD1 aligns across 9 bases. Germline V lookup: CDR1 SEHNR, CDR2 FQNEAQ (reference sequence). V was pared by 4 bases and J by 7 bases, with 10 bases of the junction left unmatched. This CDR3 is built from 15 residues. The whole variable domain, remainder taken from reference TRBV7-9 and TRBJ1-2, is DTGVSQNPRHKITKRGQNVTFRCDPISEHNRLYWYRQTLGQGPEFLTYFQNEAQLEKSRLLSDRFSAERPKGSFSTLEIQRTEQGDSAMYLCASSSLPQGAIGYTFGSGTRLTVV.

The chain has TRBV27 and TRBJ2-5, with D possibly TRBD2 on 5 matching bases. This CDR3 is built from 14 residues. V was pared by 2 bases and J by 7 bases, with 14 bases between. Germline V lookup: CDR1 MNHEY, CDR2 SMNVEV (reference sequence). The CDR3 sequence is CASSLGRSGGTQYF. CDR3 nucleotides: TGTGCCAGCAGTTTAGGGAGATCAGGCGGGACCCAGTACTTC.

This sequence joins TRBV30 and TRBJ2-7; 11 positions agree with TRBD2. CDR3 size: 16 residues. V was clipped by 3 bases and J by 0 bases; unmatched bases: 7. Germline CDR1 reads GTSNPN; CDR2 reads SVGIG (reference sequence). CDR3 DNA: TGTGCCTGGAGAACTACCGGGACTAGCGGCTCCTACGAGCAGTACTTC. Its protein is CAWRTTGTSGSYEQYF.

The J gene is TRBJ1-1, the V gene TRBV9; D is ambiguous. With 3 bases removed from V and 1 base from J, the gap between germline ends came to 7 bases. Germline V gene sequence: CDR1 SGDLS, CDR2 YYNGEE. This CDR3 has 13 amino acids. CDR3 DNA sequence: TGTGCCAGCAGCGCCCAGGAGAACACTGAAGCTTTCTTT. Protein sequence: CASSAQENTEAFF.

The DNA of the CDR3 is TGCGCCAGCAGCCAAGCAGGGGGAATTAATGGCTACACCTTC. Translating gives CASSQAGGINGYTF. This chain connects TRBV4-3 to TRBJ1-2; 7 bases map to TRBD1. Germline-derived CDR1 and CDR2 are LGHNA and YSLEER. The CDR3 consists of 14 residues. Trimming took 1 base from V and 6 from J; bases not matched to a gene: 5.

With regard to this clone: At one end, the junction sequence differs from germline, possibly due to a read error. The chain couples TRBV7-7 to TRBJ1-6, with no clear D. This CDR3 is 17 amino acids long. Germline-derived CDR1 and CDR2 are SSHAT and FNYEAQ (reference sequence). CDR3 DNA sequence: TGTGCTAGCAGCACCCAAACAGAGAGCTCCTATAATTCACCCCTCCACTTT. Its translation is CASSTQTESSYNSPLHF.

This sequence joins TRBV4-2 and TRBJ1-1; 9 bases agree with TRBD1. The CDR3 is made up of 16 amino acids. The V segment lost 4 bases and the J segment 2 bases; nucleotides outside the gene matches: 8. CDR1 and CDR2 from the germline V gene are LGHNA and YNFKEQ. DNA for the CDR3: TGTGCCAGCAGCCCAGGACAGGGGCTCGAAAACACTGAAGCTTTCTTT. Its protein is CASSPGQGLENTEAFF.

The rearrangement uses TRBV6-4 and TRBJ1-6; 7 nucleotides align to TRBD1. CDR3 size: 15 residues. V trimming: 0 bases; J trimming: 7 bases; junction bases outside the gene matches: 3. CDR1 is MRHNA, CDR2 SNTAGT, per germline. The CDR3 loop reads CASSDSQGVNSPLHF. The CDR3 DNA is TGTGCCAGCAGTGACTCGCAGGGGGTAAATTCACCCCTCCACTTT.

The chain has TRBV7-9 and TRBJ1-2; the D is unclear. The CDR3 extends over 14 amino acids. V lost 3 bases to trimming and J lost 0 bases, with 8 bases between them. Germline V CDR1 and CDR2: SEHNR, FQNEAQ (reference sequence). The CDR3 sequence: CASSLPEANYGYTF. The CDR3 DNA reads TGTGCCAGCAGCTTGCCAGAGGCTAACTATGGCTACACCTTC.

The chain couples TRBV5-1 to TRBJ2-5; 7 bases map to TRBD2. Germline lookup yields CDR1 SGHRS and CDR2 YFSETQ. V lost 3 bases and J lost 0; bases outside the gene matches: 2. The CDR3 extends over 14 amino acids. CDR3 in DNA: TGCGCCAGCAGCTCCGGGACTAACCAAGAGACCCAGTACTTC. It translates to CASSSGTNQETQYF.

This clone has more than one count but fewer than ten. The rearrangement links TRBV6-1 to TRBJ1-6; a weak D match, TRBD1 (6 bases). Germline CDR1 and CDR2: MNHNS and SASEGT. V was pared by 4 bases and J by 0 bases, with 13 bases between. The CDR3 is made up of 17 amino acids. The CDR3: CASSALGQSSYNSPLHF. CDR3 DNA: TGTGCCAGCAGTGCTCTCGGACAGTCCTCCTATAATTCACCCCTCCACTTT.

The chain employs TRBV5-1 and TRBJ1-3; D uncertain. The V end lost 1 base, the J end lost 2 bases, and 22 bases lay between the germline ends. The germline CDR1 and CDR2 sequences are SGHRS and YFSETQ. The length of the CDR3 is 19 residues. The CDR3 region is CASSLSGSLSEYPGNTIYF. The CDR3 DNA follows: TGCGCCAGCAGCTTGAGCGGGAGTCTGTCGGAGTACCCTGGAAACACCATATATTTT.

The chain carries TRBV29-1 and TRBJ1-1; perhaps TRBD1 as D (5 bases). The CDR3 consists of 14 residues. The germline CDR1 and CDR2 sequences are SQVTM and ANQGSEA. V shed 0 bases and J shed 1 base, with 9 bases lying between them. CDR3 amino acids: CSVEEGPENTEAFF. The CDR3 nucleotides are TGCAGCGTTGAAGAGGGGCCAGAGAACACTGAAGCTTTCTTT. Complete variable domain (other parts from reference TRBV29-1 and TRBJ1-1): SAVISQKPSRDICQRGTSLTIQCQVDSQVTMMFWYRQQPGQSLTLIATANQGSEATYESGFVIDKFPISRPNLTFSTLTVSNMSPEDSSIYLCSVEEGPENTEAFFGQGTRLTVV.

J is TRBJ1-1 and V is TRBV9; D might be TRBD1 (5 bases). The V and J ends lost 3 bases and 5 bases respectively, with 11 bases between them. This CDR3 spans 13 amino acids. CDR1 and CDR2 from the germline V gene are SGDLS and YYNGEE. The CDR3 loop reads CASSGARGTEAFF. CDR3 coding DNA: TGTGCCAGCAGCGGAGCTCGGGGGACTGAAGCTTTCTTT.

This sequence joins TRBV19 and TRBJ2-1; 12 bases are a match to TRBD2. The CDR3 contains 15 residues. CDR1 is LNHDA, CDR2 SQIVND, per germline (reference sequence). Losses at the gene ends were 5 bases for V and 2 bases for J; bases not matched to a gene: 1. The CDR3: CASSLAGGPYNEQFF. The CDR3 coding sequence is TGTGCCAGTAGTCTAGCGGGAGGGCCCTACAATGAGCAGTTCTTC.

The chain is built from TRBV10-3 and TRBJ1-4, with 7 bases matching TRBD1. This CDR3 has 15 residues. CDR1 ENHRY and CDR2 SYGVKD come from the germline V gene. J was trimmed by 7 bases and V by 6 bases; bases with no gene match: 11. Here the CDR3 reads CAISPTGSLSEKLFF. CDR3 DNA: TGTGCCATCAGCCCGACAGGGAGCTTAAGTGAAAAACTGTTTTTT.

The chain uses TRBV6-5 and TRBJ2-1, with D possibly TRBD2 on 7 matching bases. The germline V gene has CDR1 MNHEY and CDR2 SVGAGI. The CDR3 runs 14 residues. Trimming pared 0 bases from V and 7 bases from J, leaving 10 bases between. The CDR3 nucleotides read TGTGCCAGCAGTTACTCGGGGGGGCCTAATGAGCAGTTCTTC. Encoded protein: CASSYSGGPNEQFF.

The chain links TRBV7-6 to TRBJ1-4, with 7 bases that match TRBD1. The CDR3 is 15 residues long. The germline V gene has CDR1 SGHVS and CDR2 FNYEAQ. The V gene end was trimmed by 5 bases and the J gene end by 7 bases; junction bases not matched to a gene: 10. CDR3 DNA: TGTGCCAGCAGCCCCGGGACAGCGCGCGCTGAAAAACTGTTTTTT. This codes for CASSPGTARAEKLFF.

The chain uses TRBV7-2 and TRBJ2-7; TRBD2 might be the D (6 bases). This CDR3 is built from 13 residues. In germline, CDR1 is SGHTA, CDR2 FQGNSA. Trimming stripped 7 bases from V and 4 bases from J, with 14 bases between. In nucleotides, the CDR3 is TGTGCCAGCACCCTTCCGGGGGTGTACGAGCAGTACTTC. Translation: CASTLPGVYEQYF. Looking up the rest from reference TRBV7-2 and TRBJ2-7 gives the full variable domain: GAGVSQSPSNKVTEKGKDVELRCDPISGHTALYWYRQSLGQGLEFLIYFQGNSAPDKSGLPSDRFSAERTGGSVSTLTIQRTQQEDSAVYLCASTLPGVYEQYFGPGTRLTVT.

The V and J genes are TRBV9 and TRBJ1-4, with D perhaps matching TRBD1 (6 bases). Germline loops: CDR1 SGDLS, CDR2 YYNGEE. The CDR3 runs 13 residues. Between the trimmed V and J ends, which lost 6 bases and 2 bases, there was a span of 8 bases. The CDR3 coding sequence is TGTGCCAGCAACACAGGGACTAATGAAAAACTGTTTTTT. As protein: CASNTGTNEKLFF.